Listed below are T cell receptor beta chains from one sample, sequenced in a study of blood T cells in healthy people across ages. From the 5' RACE reads, TCRdb called clonotypes with MiXCR, one entry per CDR3 protein. The table has some 880,000 distinct CDR3 sequences, 36% seen once. Sequenced input: blood. The receptors originated from a man younger than 35 in good health. The CDR3 runs from the conserved cysteine through the conserved F or W. A D gene is named only where the DNA matches it firmly. Rows may omit the clone size; those that give it use once, few, many or a size class.

>TRBV18|few|TRBD1|TRBJ1-5
CASSSIGTGENQPQHF
TGTGCCAGCTCAAGTATCGGGACAGGAGAAAATCAGCCCCAGCATTTT
>TRBV4-2|many|-|TRBJ2-5
CASSQEAGSRETQYF
TGTGCCAGCAGCCAAGAAGCCGGATCGAGGGAGACCCAGTACTTC
>TRBV7-2|-|TRBD2|TRBJ2-3
CAGSLDLAGLDTQYF
TGTGCCGGCAGCTTAGATCTAGCGGGGCTCGATACGCAGTATTTT
>TRBV6-2/TRBV6-3|-|-|TRBJ1-6
CASVRGSYNSPLHF
TGTGCCAGCGTTCGAGGCTCCTATAATTCACCCCTCCACTTT
>TRBV29-1|-|-|TRBJ2-7
CSVEGTDYEQYF
TGCAGCGTTGAAGGAACGGACTACGAGCAGTACTTC
>TRBV5-1|few|TRBD1|TRBJ2-2
CASTGTVANTGELFF
TGCGCCAGTACCGGGACAGTCGCGAACACCGGGGAGCTGTTTTTT
>TRBV7-3|-|-|TRBJ2-7
CASSPPRGGTYNEQYF
TGTGCCAGCAGCCCCCCGAGAGGGGGGACATACAATGAGCAGTACTTC
>TRBV7-2|-|-|TRBJ2-1
CASSLDLGQGYEQFF
TGTGCCAGCAGCTTAGATTTGGGGCAGGGGTATGAGCAGTTCTTC
>TRBV4-1|-|-|TRBJ1-5
CASNSVVNSNQPQHF
TGCGCCAGCAACTCGGTGGTGAATAGCAATCAGCCCCAGCATTTT
>TRBV6-2/TRBV6-3|many|TRBD1|TRBJ2-3
CASSYETGSVDTQYF
TGTGCCAGCAGTTATGAGACAGGGTCAGTGGATACGCAGTATTTT
>TRBV12-3/TRBV12-4|-|TRBD1|TRBJ2-3
CASSPQGAVSKFTDTQYF
TGTGCCAGCAGTCCCCAGGGGGCTGTCAGCAAGTTCACAGATACGCAGTATTTT
>TRBV7-2|few|-|TRBJ2-5
CASSFLLGRQETQYF
TGTGCCAGCAGCTTTCTCTTGGGCAGGCAAGAGACCCAGTACTTC
>TRBV11-3|-|TRBD1|TRBJ2-1
CASSLDRVDNEQFF
TGTGCCAGCAGCTTGGACAGGGTGGACAATGAGCAGTTCTTC
>TRBV25-1|-|-|TRBJ2-7
CASGEAPYEQYF
TGTGCCAGCGGGGAAGCTCCCTACGAGCAGTACTTC
>TRBV12-3/TRBV12-4|-|-|TRBJ1-5
CASTSSEQGLQPQHF
TGTGCCAGCACCTCCTCCGAGCAGGGGCTTCAGCCCCAGCATTTT
>TRBV7-6|few|TRBD2|TRBJ2-2
CASSLATSGIRGELFF
TGTGCCAGCAGCTTAGCGACTAGCGGTATTAGGGGGGAGCTGTTTTTT